Listed below are T cell receptor beta chains from one sample, sequenced in a study of T-cell reconstitution after alpha-beta-depleted transplantation in children. From the PCR reads, TCRdb called clonotypes with MiXCR, one entry per CDR3 protein. In the table there are 210,000 or so distinct CDR3 sequences, approximately 9.5% of which are singletons. The specimen was PBMCs from the stem cell graft donor, collected from the stem cell graft. The receptors were sampled from a human donor who donated a stem cell graft to a child with acute lymphoblastic leukemia. Each CDR3 is given with its conserved first and last residue. Each record gives: V gene, J gene, CDR3 protein.

V gene: TRBV20-1; J gene: TRBJ2-7; CDR3 protein: CSARGKPYEQYF
V gene: TRBV6-2/TRBV6-3; J gene: TRBJ1-2; CDR3 protein: CASSSGQGGYGYTF
V gene: TRBV7-9; J gene: TRBJ2-1; CDR3 protein: CASSLDGPVSNEQFF
V gene: TRBV3-1; J gene: TRBJ2-1; CDR3 protein: CASSQDRSLAPPHYEQFF
V gene: TRBV11-2; J gene: TRBJ1-2; CDR3 protein: CASSLIPGSDGYTF
V gene: TRBV29-1; J gene: TRBJ2-2; CDR3 protein: CSAAQLAGELFF
V gene: TRBV4-3; J gene: TRBJ2-5; CDR3 protein: CASSQDRGSRGGETQYF
V gene: TRBV5-1; J gene: TRBJ1-2; CDR3 protein: CASRLNPSQTNYGYTF
V gene: TRBV29-1; J gene: TRBJ2-3; CDR3 protein: CSVPDLSATDTQYF
V gene: TRBV13; J gene: TRBJ2-7; CDR3 protein: CASSLSQNGEQYF
V gene: TRBV29-1; J gene: TRBJ1-2; CDR3 protein: CSVSRDTANYGYTF
V gene: TRBV18; J gene: TRBJ2-1; CDR3 protein: CASSPGGRRSYNEQFF
V gene: TRBV12-3/TRBV12-4; J gene: TRBJ2-2; CDR3 protein: CASSYALNTGELFF
V gene: TRBV5-6; J gene: TRBJ2-5; CDR3 protein: CASSLPQGGKTQYF
V gene: TRBV29-1; J gene: TRBJ2-5; CDR3 protein: CSVEVEGRPQETQYF
V gene: TRBV5-8; J gene: TRBJ1-2; CDR3 protein: CASSPGQGANYGYTF
V gene: TRBV5-5; J gene: TRBJ1-2; CDR3 protein: CASSLDRAQVGTF
V gene: TRBV7-2; J gene: TRBJ1-5; CDR3 protein: CASSLGPGQGGQPQHF
V gene: TRBV7-2; J gene: TRBJ2-3; CDR3 protein: CASSLSGGGGTQYF
V gene: TRBV5-5; J gene: TRBJ2-5; CDR3 protein: CASSYQQGTETQYF
V gene: TRBV5-1; J gene: TRBJ2-1; CDR3 protein: CASSLVTEEQFF
V gene: TRBV20-1; J gene: TRBJ1-1; CDR3 protein: CSALPTGVNTEAFF
V gene: TRBV30; J gene: TRBJ2-3; CDR3 protein: CAWTARDTQYF
V gene: TRBV13; J gene: TRBJ1-1; CDR3 protein: CARSFTLGQPGGVNTEAFF
V gene: TRBV27; J gene: TRBJ2-7; CDR3 protein: CASSSPGELAYEQYF
V gene: TRBV5-1; J gene: TRBJ1-5; CDR3 protein: CASSLAGDRNQPQHF
V gene: TRBV12-3/TRBV12-4; J gene: TRBJ1-5; CDR3 protein: CASSPWGGTGFHQPQHF
V gene: TRBV3-1; J gene: TRBJ1-5; CDR3 protein: CASSHSPGGWGQPQHF
V gene: TRBV20-1; J gene: TRBJ2-1; CDR3 protein: CSARVRNEQFF
V gene: TRBV12-3/TRBV12-4; J gene: TRBJ2-5; CDR3 protein: CASSLGGGLETQYF
V gene: TRBV29-1; J gene: TRBJ1-2; CDR3 protein: CSVEDEGVEGYTF
V gene: TRBV6-5; J gene: TRBJ1-2; CDR3 protein: CATSLTGWGYTF
V gene: TRBV7-8; J gene: TRBJ1-2; CDR3 protein: CASSLVRGSYGYTF
V gene: TRBV6-2/TRBV6-3; J gene: TRBJ1-5; CDR3 protein: CASGQGIDSHF
V gene: TRBV4-1; J gene: TRBJ2-1; CDR3 protein: CASSQDNEQFF
V gene: TRBV6-2/TRBV6-3; J gene: TRBJ1-2; CDR3 protein: CASGPPGRVGGYTF
V gene: TRBV7-9; J gene: TRBJ1-2; CDR3 protein: CASSYGQGVYGYTF
V gene: TRBV5-1; J gene: TRBJ1-2; CDR3 protein: CASSLSQVPNGYTF
V gene: TRBV12-3/TRBV12-4; J gene: TRBJ1-2; CDR3 protein: CASSPSRAGSRRTF
V gene: TRBV7-9; J gene: TRBJ1-1; CDR3 protein: CASSRRGTEAFF
V gene: TRBV20-1; J gene: TRBJ1-5; CDR3 protein: CSARDFLENQPQHF
V gene: TRBV14; J gene: TRBJ2-2; CDR3 protein: CASSQYRGSTGELFF
V gene: TRBV5-1; J gene: TRBJ1-4; CDR3 protein: CASGSGTADEKLFF
V gene: TRBV18; J gene: TRBJ2-2; CDR3 protein: CASSPLTGGNTGELFF
V gene: TRBV5-1; J gene: TRBJ2-1; CDR3 protein: CASSLGRWGIDEQFF
V gene: TRBV4-2; J gene: TRBJ1-1; CDR3 protein: CASSQVGGAMAFF